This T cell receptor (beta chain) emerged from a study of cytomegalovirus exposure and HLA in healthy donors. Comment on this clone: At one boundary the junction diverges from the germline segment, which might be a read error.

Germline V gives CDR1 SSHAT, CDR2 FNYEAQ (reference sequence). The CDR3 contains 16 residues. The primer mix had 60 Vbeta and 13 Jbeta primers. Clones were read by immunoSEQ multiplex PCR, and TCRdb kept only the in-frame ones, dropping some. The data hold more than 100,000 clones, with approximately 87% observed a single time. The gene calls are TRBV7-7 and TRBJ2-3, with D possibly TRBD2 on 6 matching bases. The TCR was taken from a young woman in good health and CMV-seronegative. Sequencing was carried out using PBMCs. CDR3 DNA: TGTGCTAGCAGCTTAGGGTTAGCGGCGAACACAGATACGCAGTATTTT. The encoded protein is CASSLGLAANTDTQYF.